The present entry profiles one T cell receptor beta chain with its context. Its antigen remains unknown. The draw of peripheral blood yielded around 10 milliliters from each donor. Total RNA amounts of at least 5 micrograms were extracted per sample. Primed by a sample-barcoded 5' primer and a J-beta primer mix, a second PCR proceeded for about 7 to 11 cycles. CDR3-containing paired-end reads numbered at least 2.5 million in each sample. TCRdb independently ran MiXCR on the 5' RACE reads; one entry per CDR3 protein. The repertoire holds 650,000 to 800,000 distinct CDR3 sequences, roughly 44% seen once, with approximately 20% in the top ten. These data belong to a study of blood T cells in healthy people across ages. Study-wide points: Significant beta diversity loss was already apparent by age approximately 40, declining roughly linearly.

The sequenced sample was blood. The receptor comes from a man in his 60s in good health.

The chain's CDR3 is CASSRSGGATDTQYF. The CDR3 nucleotides are TGCGCCAGCAGTCGGTCGGGCGGAGCCACAGATACGCAGTATTTT. The chain uses TRBV5-1 and TRBJ2-3; no clear D. The germline V gene encodes CDR1 SGHRS and CDR2 YFSETQ. The CDR3 is 15 residues long. V was shortened by 5 bases and J by 2 bases, with 15 bases between the two germline ends.